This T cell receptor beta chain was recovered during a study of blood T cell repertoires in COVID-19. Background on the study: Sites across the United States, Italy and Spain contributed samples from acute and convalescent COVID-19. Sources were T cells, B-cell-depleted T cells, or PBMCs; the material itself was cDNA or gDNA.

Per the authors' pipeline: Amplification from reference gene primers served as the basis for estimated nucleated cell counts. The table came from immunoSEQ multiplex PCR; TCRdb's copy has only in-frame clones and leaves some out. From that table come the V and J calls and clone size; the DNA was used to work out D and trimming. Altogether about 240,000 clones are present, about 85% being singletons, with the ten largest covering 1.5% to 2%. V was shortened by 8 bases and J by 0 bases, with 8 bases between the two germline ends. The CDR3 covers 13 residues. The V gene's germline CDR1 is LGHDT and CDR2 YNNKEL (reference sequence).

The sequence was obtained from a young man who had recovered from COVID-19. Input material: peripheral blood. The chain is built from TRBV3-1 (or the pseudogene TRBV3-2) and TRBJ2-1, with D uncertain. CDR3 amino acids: CASRLSSYNEQFF. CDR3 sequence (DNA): TGTGCCAGCCGCCTGAGCTCCTACAATGAGCAGTTCTTC.